Here is one TCR beta chain with its context. These data originate in a study of OX40 agonist ivuxolimab in advanced cancers. Per the germline V gene, CDR1 is LNHDA and CDR2 is SQIVND (reference sequence). The ends were cut back, 1 base at V and 2 bases at J, with 12 bases in the middle. The CDR3 runs 15 residues. The table came from immunoSEQ multiplex PCR; TCRdb's copy has only in-frame clones and leaves some out. The table has fewer than 120,000 clones, roughly 87% seen once. Autoimmune disease history or systemic immunosuppression barred patients. Specimen: CD4+ or CD8+ T cells sorted from blood, collected in a trial of the OX40 agonist ivuxolimab. J is TRBJ2-7 and V is TRBV19; TRBD1 is a possible D gene (5 bases). The clonotype was recovered from an adult with an advanced solid tumor such as melanoma, head and neck, liver or kidney cancer. The CDR3 bases are TGTGCCAGTAGTATAGCTGACAGCCGAACCTACGAGCAGTACTTC. It codes for CASSIADSRTYEQYF.